The 16 T cell receptor beta chains in this list originate from one sample, sequenced in a study of technical replicates of blood from several donors. Data came from immunoSEQ multiplex PCR; TCRdb stores just in-frame clones and leaves some out. The profile shows under 80,000 clones, about 91% of them singletons. Sequencing used T cells isolated from PBMCs. All receptors derive from a human donor in good health. Some clones in this sample may be carry-over from other donors' samples.

This clone was recorded once. The chain is built from TRBV7-9 and TRBJ1-5; D gene ambiguous. Germline assignment: CDR1 SEHNR and CDR2 FQNEAQ (reference sequence). The CDR3 has 17 amino acids. V was cut by 1 base and J by 4 bases, with 17 bases left in between. CDR3 protein: CASSLVRVGGKNQPQHF. In DNA, the CDR3 is TGTGCCAGCAGCTTAGTGAGAGTAGGAGGTAAGAATCAGCCCCAGCATTTT.

The table lists this clone with a count of one. The V gene is TRBV4-2, the J gene TRBJ2-1, with 8 nucleotides matching TRBD2. The V gene end was trimmed by 2 bases and the J gene end by 9 bases; junction bases not matched to a gene: 6. CDR1 is LGHNA and CDR2 is YNFKEQ in the germline V gene. The CDR3 consists of 14 residues. In nucleotides, the CDR3 is TGTGCCAGCAGCCAACTGGGTCGGGGGGGTGAGCAGTTCTTC. This gives the protein CASSQLGRGGEQFF.

This chain uses TRBV19 with TRBJ1-1, with 7 bases aligning to TRBD1. With 5 bases clipped from V and 0 bases from J, the junction kept 0 bases outside the gene matches. This CDR3 is 13 amino acids long. Germline V CDR1 and CDR2: LNHDA, SQIVND (reference sequence). The CDR3 DNA reads as TGTGCCAGTAGTGACAGGGTGAACACTGAAGCTTTCTTT. This translates into CASSDRVNTEAFF.

V gene TRBV30 combines with J gene TRBJ1-5; weak D call: TRBD1 (5 bases). From germline, CDR1 is GTSNPN and CDR2 SVGIG (reference sequence). V dropped 2 bases and J dropped 4 bases, with 9 bases sitting between them. The CDR3 length is 13 residues. CDR3 sequence (DNA): TGTGCCTGGAGTAACCAGGGAAATCAGCCCCAGCATTTT. The encoded protein is CAWSNQGNQPQHF.

The chain uses TRBV28 and TRBJ2-1; 7 nucleotides align to TRBD1. CDR1 and CDR2 (germline): MDHEN, SYDVKM. CDR3 length equals 13 residues. J gave up 7 bases and V 8 bases, and 8 bases lay outside the gene matches. The CDR3 coding sequence is TGTGCCAGCCTCGTGACAGGGAGTAATGAGCAGTTCTTC. Residues: CASLVTGSNEQFF. The full variable domain, completed using reference TRBV28 and TRBJ2-1, is DVKVTQSSRYLVKRTGEKVFLECVQDMDHENMFWYRQDPGLGLRLIYFSYDVKMKEKGDIPEGYSVSREKKERFSLILESASTNQTSMYLCASLVTGSNEQFFGPGTRLTVL.

CDR3 sequence: CARSHWTGTNYGYTF. The CDR3 DNA is TGTGCCAGAAGCCACTGGACAGGGACCAACTATGGCTACACCTTC. V gene TRBV5-3 combines with J gene TRBJ1-2; 8 bases map to TRBD1. TRBV5-3 is labeled an ORF, and its function is uncertain. V shed 4 bases and J 2 bases; nucleotides not matched to a gene: 7. The CDR3 runs to 15 residues.

This clone was seen once. This sequence joins TRBV9 and TRBJ2-7; D possibly corresponds to TRBD2 (6 bases). The CDR3 covers 12 residues. Germline V gene sequence: CDR1 SGDLS, CDR2 YYNGEE. The V end lost 2 bases, the J end lost 6 bases, and 9 bases lay between the germline ends. In DNA form, the CDR3 reads TGTGCCAGCAGCGTTGGGCGGGGCGAGCAGTACTTC. Its protein is CASSVGRGEQYF. Based on the CDR3 plus reference TRBV9 and TRBJ2-7, the full variable domain is DSGVTQTPKHLITATGQRVTLRCSPRSGDLSVYWYQQSLDQGLQFLIQYYNGEERAKGNILERFSAQQFPDLHSELNLSSLELGDSALYFCASSVGRGEQYFGPGTRLTVT.

This CDR3 is CSVKGQGDGYTF. The CDR3 nucleotides read TGCAGCGTGAAAGGACAGGGCGATGGCTACACCTTC. The chain carries TRBV29-1 and TRBJ1-2; TRBD1 aligns across 8 bases. The CDR3 is 12 residues long. V shed 6 bases and J 6 bases; nucleotides not matched to a gene: 6. CDR1 is SQVTM, CDR2 ANQGSEA, per germline.

V gene TRBV4-2 combines with J gene TRBJ1-5; D might be TRBD1 (5 bases). Trimming removed 0 bases from V and 4 bases from J, with 10 bases in between. This CDR3 is 15 amino acids long. In germline, CDR1 is LGHNA, CDR2 YNFKEQ. CDR3 nucleotides: TGTGCCAGCAGCCAAGAGGGGGGGGGAAATCAGCCCCAGCATTTT. Translated: CASSQEGGGNQPQHF.

The chain joins TRBV28 to TRBJ2-1; 11 positions agree with TRBD2. Germline CDR1 MDHEN, CDR2 SYDVKM. V lost 8 bases, J lost 7 bases, and 10 bases stayed unmatched. The CDR3 has 15 residues. The CDR3 DNA reads as TGTGCCAGCTCTAAACTAGCGGGAGAACGGAATGAGCAGTTCTTC. This codes for CASSKLAGERNEQFF.

The chain is built from TRBV27 and TRBJ2-1, with D possibly matching TRBD2 (6 bases). This CDR3 is built from 12 residues. V was clipped by 3 bases and J by 8 bases, with 8 bases between them. Germline CDR1 is MNHEY and CDR2 is SMNVEV (reference sequence). In nucleotides, the CDR3 is TGTGCCAGCAGTTTCCGGAGGGATGAGCAGTTCTTC. It encodes CASSFRRDEQFF.

The rearrangement joins TRBV15 to TRBJ1-5; 10 nucleotides line up with TRBD1. V trimming: 0 bases; J trimming: 2 bases; junction bases outside the gene matches: 13. Germline CDR1 is LNHNV and CDR2 is YYDKDF (reference sequence). The CDR3 runs to 20 residues. The CDR3 DNA follows: TGTGCCACCAGCAGAGATAGGCCGGGACAGGGGAGATTCGGCAATCAGCCCCAGCATTTT. Its translation: CATSRDRPGQGRFGNQPQHF. The full variable domain, its missing parts supplied by reference TRBV15 and TRBJ1-5, is DAMVIQNPRYQVTQFGKPVTLSCSQTLNHNVMYWYQQKSSQAPKLLFHYYDKDFNNEADTPDNFQSRRPNTSFCFLDIRSPGLGDTAMYLCATSRDRPGQGRFGNQPQHFGDGTRLSIL.

The chain links TRBV5-1 to TRBJ2-1; no clear D gene. This CDR3 has 14 residues. In germline, CDR1 is SGHRS, CDR2 YFSETQ. V shed 0 bases and J shed 5 bases, with 9 bases lying between them. The CDR3 loop reads CASSLAQLNNEQFF. The CDR3 bases are TGCGCCAGCAGCTTGGCCCAGTTGAACAATGAGCAGTTCTTC. Based on the CDR3 plus reference TRBV5-1 and TRBJ2-1, the full variable domain is KAGVTQTPRYLIKTRGQQVTLSCSPISGHRSVSWYQQTPGQGLQFLFEYFSETQRNKGNFPGRFSGRQFSNSRSEMNVSTLELGDSALYLCASSLAQLNNEQFFGPGTRLTVL.

The chain uses TRBV6-5 and TRBJ2-7; TRBD2 might be the D (5 bases). Germline assignment: CDR1 MNHEY and CDR2 SVGAGI. The length of the CDR3 is 14 residues. V lost 0 bases to trimming and J lost 4 bases, with 10 bases between them. CDR3: CASSYSSGSYEQYF. The CDR3, as DNA: TGTGCCAGCAGTTACTCCTCGGGATCTTACGAGCAGTACTTC.

The chain is built from TRBV11-3 and TRBJ2-1; 7 bases map to TRBD2. V gave up 3 bases and J gave up 12 bases; unmatched junction bases: 11. The CDR3 is made up of 14 amino acids. Germline CDR1 is SGHNT and CDR2 is YENEEA. The CDR3 spells CASSLDGSGWWQFF. The CDR3 bases are TGTGCCAGCAGCTTGGATGGTAGCGGGTGGTGGCAGTTCTTC.

The chain joins TRBV14 to TRBJ1-1; TRBD1 matches 9 bases. V trimming: 6 bases; J trimming: 6 bases; junction bases outside the gene matches: 14. CDR1 SGHDN and CDR2 FVKESK come from the germline V gene. This CDR3 region has 16 residues. The CDR3 DNA reads TGTGCCAGCAGGAGGACAGGGGATTCTAGTCTTGCTGAAGCTTTCTTT. This encodes CASRRTGDSSLAEAFF.